These 15 T cell receptor beta chains were all obtained from the same sample, sequenced in a study of tumor-infiltrating lymphocytes in localized non-small cell lung cancer. Sequencing was performed with immunoSEQ multiplex PCR; in TCRdb, only in-frame clones are kept and a portion is missing. The data hold about 5,800 clones, with approximately 66% observed a single time. The sample taken for sequencing was uninvolved lung tissue not adjacent to the tumor. These receptors were obtained from a human donor with non-small cell lung cancer.

In this sample, this clone turned up a few times. The CDR3 sequence: CASSPGQSTYGYTF. The DNA for the CDR3 is TGTGCCAGCTCACCGGGACAGAGCACCTATGGCTACACCTTC. The rearrangement joins TRBV18 to TRBJ1-2; 7 bases line up with TRBD1. Germline CDR1 and CDR2: KGHSH and LQKENI. The CDR3 is made up of 14 amino acids. V gave up 3 bases and J gave up 4 bases; unmatched junction bases: 5.

This rearrangement joins TRBV5-4 to TRBJ2-7; D ambiguous. The CDR3 extends over 13 amino acids. Germline V gives CDR1 SGHNT, CDR2 YYREEE (reference sequence). With 4 bases removed from V and 1 base from J, the gap between germline ends came to 9 bases. CDR3 sequence: CASSQDRSYEQYF. CDR3 nucleotide sequence: TGTGCCAGCAGCCAAGATCGGTCCTACGAGCAGTACTTC.

V and J are TRBV4-2 and TRBJ1-5; D is perhaps TRBD1 (5 bases). CDR3 length equals 15 residues. Between the trimmed V and J ends, which lost 4 bases and 4 bases, there was a span of 14 bases. Germline-derived CDR1 and CDR2 are LGHNA and YNFKEQ. CDR3 loop: CASSPDGGWNQPQHF. In DNA form, the CDR3 reads TGTGCCAGCAGCCCTGACGGGGGTTGGAATCAGCCCCAGCATTTT.

This clone is termed medium-sized. For the CDR3, the DNA is TGTGCCAGTAGTATGACATTCTCGGGACAATACGAGCAGTACTTC. This sequence encodes CASSMTFSGQYEQYF. The rearrangement links TRBV19 to TRBJ2-7; tentative D call: TRBD1 (6 bases). CDR1 and CDR2 from the germline V gene are LNHDA and SQIVND (reference sequence). The CDR3 has 15 amino acids. The V end lost 3 bases, the J end lost 4 bases, and 16 bases lay between the germline ends.

V usage is TRBV2 and J usage is TRBJ2-3, with 8 bases that match TRBD1. V gave up 6 bases and J gave up 4 bases; unmatched junction bases: 6. Germline loops: CDR1 SNHLY, CDR2 FYNNEI. The CDR3 consists of 14 residues. The CDR3 nucleotides read TGTGCCAGCAGGTTACGGACAGGGCCAGATACGCAGTATTTT. This codes for CASRLRTGPDTQYF.

Notes on this clone: The same CDR3 arises from other DNA sequences in this sample as well. The chain couples TRBV14 to TRBJ2-7; 8 bases are shared with TRBD1. V dropped 5 bases and J dropped 2; count of bases not matched to a gene: 5. The V gene's germline CDR1 is SGHDN and CDR2 FVKESK. The CDR3 runs 14 residues. The CDR3 reads CASSVGQGTYEQYF. The CDR3, as DNA: TGTGCCAGCAGCGTAGGACAGGGTACCTACGAGCAGTACTTC.

The chain couples TRBV5-8 to TRBJ2-5; 8 bases align to TRBD1. The ends lost 5 bases at V and 5 bases at J; junction bases unmatched: 8. Looked up from germline, CDR1 is SGHTS and CDR2 is YDEGEE. CDR3 length equals 14 residues. CDR3 nucleotide sequence: TGTGCCAGCAGGCTCGGACAGGGATATGAGACCCAGTACTTC. Its protein is CASRLGQGYETQYF.

On this clone itself: Other DNA sequences in this sample translate to the same CDR3. The chain employs TRBV25-1 and TRBJ1-2; D perhaps matches TRBD1 (6 bases). CDR3 size: 14 residues. V was pared by 4 bases and J by 4 bases, with 13 bases between. Looked up from germline, CDR1 is MGHDK and CDR2 is SYGVNS. CDR3 sequence reads: CASSARGGSYGYTF. In nucleotides, the CDR3 is TGTGCCAGCAGTGCCCGAGGGGGTAGCTATGGCTACACCTTC.

The chain combines TRBV7-2 with TRBJ2-5; the D call may be TRBD1 or TRBD2 (5 bases each). The V and J ends lost 2 bases and 4 bases respectively, with 11 bases between them. Germline assignment: CDR1 SGHTA and CDR2 FQGNSA. The CDR3 consists of 14 residues. CDR3 loop: CASSLWGSGETQYF. The CDR3 DNA is TGTGCCAGCAGCTTATGGGGGTCAGGAGAGACCCAGTACTTC.

The gene calls are TRBV7-2 and TRBJ2-7; 7 bases are a match to TRBD1. CDR3 length: 16 amino acids. Germline V gives CDR1 SGHTA, CDR2 FQGNSA. With 2 bases clipped from V and 4 bases from J, the junction kept 11 bases outside the gene matches. In DNA form, the CDR3 reads TGTGCCAGCAGCTTATCAGCCGGGACAGACCCTTACGAGCAGTACTTC. It specifies CASSLSAGTDPYEQYF.

V gene TRBV30 combines with J gene TRBJ1-2; the D is unclear. The germline V gene encodes CDR1 GTSNPN and CDR2 SVGIG (reference sequence). The CDR3 runs to 12 residues. V lost 2 bases, J lost 4 bases, and 8 bases lay in between. This CDR3 reads CAWSTGPYGYTF. CDR3 DNA sequence: TGTGCCTGGAGTACCGGACCCTATGGCTACACCTTC.

The V gene is TRBV6-6, the J gene TRBJ1-5; 9 bases map to TRBD1. CDR3 size: 14 residues. Germline V gene data show CDR1 as MNHNY and CDR2 as SVGAGI (reference sequence). The ends lost 2 bases at V and 7 bases at J; junction bases unmatched: 3. CDR3 region: CASSYRDRDQPQHF. The CDR3 DNA sequence: TGTGCCAGCAGTTACCGGGACAGGGACCAGCCCCAGCATTTT.

This clone is medium-sized in the sample. The V and J genes are TRBV4-1 and TRBJ2-1, with D possibly matching TRBD2 (6 bases). The germline V and J ends were trimmed by 4 bases and 10 bases, with 11 bases remaining between them. In germline, CDR1 is MGHRA, CDR2 YSYEKL. The CDR3 length is 12 residues. CDR3 region: CASSLEAGEQFF. DNA of the CDR3: TGCGCCAGCAGCCTCGAGGCGGGGGAGCAGTTCTTC.

The genes are TRBV30 and TRBJ2-7; 8 bases are shared with TRBD1. CDR1 GTSNPN and CDR2 SVGIG come from the germline V gene (reference sequence). This CDR3 is 14 amino acids long. The trim removed 1 base at V and 2 bases at J, leaving 4 bases unmatched. The CDR3 here is CAWSGGTGPYEQYF. The DNA for the CDR3 is TGTGCCTGGAGTGGAGGGACAGGTCCCTACGAGCAGTACTTC.

The rearrangement joins TRBV6-5 to TRBJ1-1; D uncertain. CDR1 and CDR2 from the germline V gene are MNHEY and SVGAGI. Trimming cost V 2 bases and J 1 base, with 11 bases left between them. This CDR3 is 15 amino acids long. The CDR3 region has the DNA TGTGCCAGCAGTTACGACGTACCACAGAACACTGAAGCTTTCTTT. Translated: CASSYDVPQNTEAFF.